This T cell receptor beta chain stems from a study of T cells after yellow fever vaccination. Study-wide points: Clonotype sharing between CD4 and CD8 compartments was small. Reappearance after the booster was seen for most primary-vaccination clones, at more than 95% CD4 and 70% to 90% CD8.

The trim removed 6 bases at V and 5 bases at J, leaving 19 bases unmatched. The CDR3 covers 16 residues. Looked up from germline, CDR1 is DFQATT and CDR2 is SNEGSKA (reference sequence). Making TCR cDNA involved 5'RACE template switching, which added UMIs and a universal primer site. Each CDR3 protein gets one entry after TCRdb re-called the 5' RACE reads with MiXCR. The sample lists under 300,000 distinct CDR3 sequences, about 7% occurring once. Comments on this clonotype: Antigen specificity is unknown.

The V gene is TRBV20-1, the J gene TRBJ2-7; 7 bases map to TRBD2. Material: CD4+ T cells sorted from PBMCs, obtained 15 days after the yellow fever booster vaccination. The TCR was taken from a man aged 25-45 years who received the YFV17D yellow fever vaccine. The CDR3 sequence: CSARSPGGAGFNEQYF. The DNA of the CDR3 is TGCAGTGCAAGAAGCCCGGGAGGAGCGGGATTCAACGAGCAGTACTTC.